These 17 T cell receptor beta chains were all obtained from the same sample, sequenced in a study of cytomegalovirus exposure and HLA in healthy donors. This PCR relied on a set of 60 Vbeta primers and 13 Jbeta primers. Clones were sequenced by immunoSEQ multiplex PCR, and TCRdb holds only the in-frame ones, with some missing. There are 150,000 to 200,000 clones in the sample; around 79% occur only once, and over 12% lies in the top ten. The sample consisted of PBMCs. Receptor source: a man aged 50 or older in good health and CMV-seropositive.

The gene calls are TRBV7-6 and TRBJ1-5; D gene uncertain. The CDR3 is 13 residues long. Trimming removed 5 bases at V and 4 bases at J, with 9 bases between. In germline, CDR1 is SGHVS, CDR2 FNYEAQ. The CDR3 coding sequence is TGTGCCAGCAGCCCGTCAGGAAATCAGCCCCAGCATTTT. Residues: CASSPSGNQPQHF.

The chain is built from TRBV6-1 and TRBJ2-7; weak D call: TRBD1 (7 bases). The germline V gene encodes CDR1 MNHNS and CDR2 SASEGT. The CDR3 is 13 amino acids. The V end was cut by 6 bases, the J end by 3 bases, with 12 bases between. In DNA form, the CDR3 reads TGTGCCAGCAGAGACAGGGACTTCTACGAGCAGTACGTC. It encodes CASRDRDFYEQYV.

The gene calls are TRBV9 and TRBJ2-5, with 7 positions matching TRBD2. This CDR3 has 16 amino acids. The V gene's germline CDR1 is SGDLS and CDR2 YYNGEE. V lost 5 bases to trimming and J lost 4 bases; unmatched junction nucleotides: 14. The CDR3 spells CASRKAGRITGETQYF. The CDR3 nucleotides are TGTGCCAGCAGAAAAGCGGGACGGATAACGGGAGAGACCCAGTACTTC.

V and J are TRBV2 and TRBJ2-3; tentatively, D is TRBD2 (6 bases). The CDR3 totals 14 residues. V shed 6 bases and J shed 2 bases, with 12 bases lying between them. Germline V gene sequence: CDR1 SNHLY, CDR2 FYNNEI. The CDR3 region has the DNA TGTGCCAGCAGCACGGGAGCTTTCACAGATACGCAGTATTTT. Encoded protein: CASSTGAFTDTQYF.

The chain is built from TRBV7-8 and TRBJ1-5; D ambiguous. V was shortened by 5 bases and J by 0 bases, with 8 bases between the two germline ends. CDR1 is SGHVS, CDR2 FQNEAQ, per germline. The CDR3 runs 14 residues. The CDR3, as DNA: TGTGCCAGCAGCATCCAGGCTAGCAATCAGCCCCAGCATTTT. Amino acid sequence: CASSIQASNQPQHF.

The chain recombines TRBV6-5 with TRBJ1-2; 10 nucleotides match TRBD1. Per the germline V gene, CDR1 is MNHEY and CDR2 is SVGAGI. V was pared by 6 bases and J by 0 bases, with 4 bases of the junction left unmatched. The CDR3 sequence is 15 residues long. CDR3 protein: CASSPGQGANYGYTF. DNA of the CDR3: TGTGCCAGCAGCCCTGGACAGGGGGCTAACTATGGCTACACCTTC.

This chain connects TRBV6-1 to TRBJ1-4, with 7 bases matching TRBD1. The CDR3 totals 14 residues. The V segment lost 9 bases and the J segment 7 bases; nucleotides outside the gene matches: 11. Looked up from germline, CDR1 is MNHNS and CDR2 is SASEGT. CDR3 sequence (DNA): TGTGCCAGTCAGACGACAGGGTTAATTGAAAAACTGTTTTTT. As protein: CASQTTGLIEKLFF.

The chain recombines TRBV27 with TRBJ1-2; TRBD1 is a possible D gene (5 bases). CDR1 MNHEY and CDR2 SMNVEV come from the germline V gene (reference sequence). The length of the CDR3 is 15 residues. V was clipped by 6 bases and J by 5 bases, with 19 bases between them. DNA of the CDR3: TGTGCCAGCAGCTTAGGGTGGGCAGGGCAATATGGCTACACCTTC. Protein product: CASSLGWAGQYGYTF.

The chain has TRBV6-6 and TRBJ1-1; D uncertain. Trimming removed 0 bases from V and 5 bases from J, with 13 bases in between. Per the germline V gene, CDR1 is MNHNY and CDR2 is SVGAGI (reference sequence). The CDR3 covers 15 residues. As DNA, the CDR3 is TGTGCCAGCAGTTACTCGACGGGCGGGGAGACTGAAGCTTTCTTT. The encoded protein is CASSYSTGGETEAFF.

As concerns this clone: One end of the junction fails to match germline, which may point to a read error. DNA for the CDR3: TGTGCCAGCAGGGAAGACAGGGGACCCAACTATGGCTACACCTTC. It specifies CASREDRGPNYGYTF. The chain couples TRBV2 to TRBJ1-2; TRBD1 matches 8 bases. The V gene's germline CDR1 is SNHLY and CDR2 FYNNEI. The CDR3 has 15 amino acids.

This clone appeared a few times. The chain carries TRBV4-1 and TRBJ2-2; tentative D call: TRBD1 (6 bases). V dropped 0 bases and J dropped 6 bases, with 14 bases sitting between them. Germline values: CDR1 MGHRA, CDR2 YSYEKL. The CDR3 has 16 residues. The CDR3 DNA is TGCGCCAGCAGCCAAGAGTCAGGGGTGAGGGCCGGGGAGCTGTTTTTT. Translation: CASSQESGVRAGELFF.

The CDR3 protein is CASSIDILNTEAFF. DNA of the CDR3: TGTGCCAGTAGTATTGACATTCTTAACACTGAAGCTTTCTTT. This rearrangement joins TRBV19 to TRBJ1-1; D uncertain. Trimming removed 3 bases from V and 2 bases from J, with 10 bases in between. This CDR3 contains 14 residues. In germline, CDR1 is LNHDA, CDR2 SQIVND (reference sequence).

This clone was seen a handful of times. The chain recombines TRBV7-2 with TRBJ2-7; D possibly corresponds to TRBD2 (6 bases). V was trimmed by 2 bases and J by 6 bases, leaving 11 bases between them. Germline V gene lookup returns CDR1 SGHTA and CDR2 FQGNSA. CDR3 length: 13 amino acids. CDR3 sequence reads: CASSLFRGLEQYV. Here the CDR3 DNA reads TGTGCCAGCAGCTTATTTAGGGGACTCGAGCAGTACGTC.

This chain links TRBV11-2 with TRBJ2-2; 9 bases align to TRBD2. The CDR3 loop spans 17 amino acids. V lost 5 bases, J lost 4 bases, and 11 bases stayed unmatched. Germline V CDR1 and CDR2: SGHAT, FQNNGV. The CDR3 DNA reads as TGTGCCAGCAGCGACAGAACTAGCGGGCCCCCCACCGGGGAGCTGTTTTTT. The encoded protein is CASSDRTSGPPTGELFF.

J is TRBJ2-1 and V is TRBV5-1, with D unresolved. Germline lookup yields CDR1 SGHRS and CDR2 YFSETQ. The V gene lost 1 base and the J gene lost 4 bases, with 9 bases spanning the gap. The CDR3 spans 14 residues. As DNA, the CDR3 is TGCGCCAGCAGCTTGACGTCAGATTACAATGAGCAGTTCTTC. Amino acids: CASSLTSDYNEQFF.

This rearrangement joins TRBV7-2 to TRBJ1-2, with TRBD1 matching 7 bases. The CDR3 has 15 amino acids. The trim removed 1 base at V and 0 bases at J, leaving 2 bases unmatched. The germline gives CDR1 SGHTA, CDR2 FQGNSA. The CDR3, as DNA: TGTGCCAGCAGCTTAGAGGGACAGCCTAACTATGGCTACACCTTC. Its protein product is CASSLEGQPNYGYTF.

The rearrangement joins TRBV28 to TRBJ1-2, with D possibly TRBD1 on 5 matching bases. Trimming shortened V by 7 bases and J by 5 bases, and 20 bases separated the two germline ends. This CDR3 spans 15 amino acids. CDR1 and CDR2 (germline): MDHEN, SYDVKM. This CDR3 reads CASTLRSRAVYGYTF. The CDR3 bases are TGTGCCAGCACCCTTAGGAGCAGGGCGGTTTATGGCTACACCTTC.